What follows are 17 T cell receptor beta chains derived from one specimen sequenced in a study of glioma-infiltrating T cells after dendritic cell vaccination. Repertoires were generated with immunoSEQ multiplex PCR, while TCRdb's copy carries only in-frame clones and drops some. The sample has 95,000 or so clones, over 75% seen once; the top ten hold 2.5% to 3%. The sequencing used blood, collected before dendritic cell vaccination. The receptors were sampled from a human donor with glioblastoma.

The V and J genes are TRBV27 and TRBJ1-2; TRBD1 aligns across 7 bases. V trimming: 4 bases; J trimming: 1 base; junction bases outside the gene matches: 0. There are 13 residues in the CDR3. Germline assignment: CDR1 MNHEY and CDR2 SMNVEV (reference sequence). The CDR3, as DNA: TGTGCCAGCAGTTCAGGGGGTAACTATGGCTACACCTTC. It encodes CASSSGGNYGYTF.

This clone occurred once. The V call is TRBV7-7, the J call TRBJ1-2; 9 nucleotides line up with TRBD1. This CDR3 is built from 18 residues. Losses at the gene ends were 8 bases for V and 3 bases for J; bases not matched to a gene: 19. CDR1 is SSHAT, CDR2 FNYEAQ, per germline (reference sequence). The CDR3 is CASGRPGQGPSPYYGYTF. The CDR3 coding sequence is TGTGCCAGCGGTAGGCCTGGACAGGGGCCTTCACCTTACTATGGCTACACCTTC.

The table lists this clone with a count of one. DNA of the CDR3: TGTGCCAGCAGCTCCAACAGGGGTAGCGGGGAGCTGTTTTTT. Residues: CASSSNRGSGELFF. The genes are TRBV7-3 and TRBJ2-2, with TRBD1 matching over 7 bases. The germline V gene has CDR1 SGHTA and CDR2 FQGTGA. The J segment lost 7 bases and the V segment lost 4 bases, leaving 6 bases of the junction unmatched. CDR3 length equals 14 residues.

In this sample, this clone turned up a few times. The chain employs TRBV7-9 and TRBJ1-2; 9 nucleotides line up with TRBD1. The germline V gene has CDR1 SEHNR and CDR2 FQNEAQ (reference sequence). CDR3 length equals 15 residues. Trimming took 5 bases from V and 7 from J; bases not matched to a gene: 11. CDR3: CASSPRDRDGVGYTF. The CDR3 nucleotides read TGTGCCAGCAGCCCTAGGGACAGGGATGGAGTTGGCTACACCTTC.

This sequence joins TRBV7-6 and TRBJ1-3; 9 positions match TRBD1. The CDR3 has 16 residues. Trimming cost V 5 bases and J 0 bases; bases outside gene matches: 5. Germline lookup yields CDR1 SGHVS and CDR2 FNYEAQ. CDR3 DNA: TGTGCCAGCAGCCTCGGACAGGGGCTCTCTGGAAACACCATATATTTT. Translated: CASSLGQGLSGNTIYF.

The chain uses TRBV7-9 and TRBJ2-1; D may be TRBD1 (5 bases). The CDR3 length is 14 residues. V gave up 1 base and J gave up 6 bases, with 10 bases separating them. From germline, CDR1 is SEHNR and CDR2 FQNEAQ (reference sequence). The chain's CDR3 is CASSLESGINEQFF. Written as DNA, the CDR3 is TGTGCCAGCAGCTTAGAATCAGGGATCAATGAGCAGTTCTTC.

This clone occurred a few times. The CDR3 DNA is TGTGCCAGCAGCCCAGAAGGACTTACCTACGAGCAGTACTTC. It translates to CASSPEGLTYEQYF. This sequence joins TRBV5-6 and TRBJ2-7; possibly TRBD2 for D (5 bases). Germline lookup yields CDR1 SGHDT and CDR2 YYEEEE. V lost 4 bases and J lost 2, with 13 bases in between. This CDR3 is 14 amino acids long.

As for this clone: One junction end disagrees with the germline gene, perhaps due to a read error. V gene TRBV7-7 combines with J gene TRBJ2-1; D remains ambiguous. This CDR3 is built from 13 residues. Per the germline V gene, CDR1 is SSHAT and CDR2 is FNYEAQ (reference sequence). The CDR3 region has the DNA TGTGCTAGCAGCTTATTGATTTCCGGGGAGCAGTTCTTC. Encoded protein: CASSLLISGEQFF.

The chain links TRBV7-6 to TRBJ2-7, with D possibly being TRBD2 (6 bases). The germline gives CDR1 SGHVS, CDR2 FNYEAQ. The CDR3 is made up of 13 amino acids. Trimming cost V 5 bases and J 7 bases, with 15 bases left between them. This CDR3 is CASSPEAGREQYF. The CDR3 coding sequence is TGTGCCAGCAGCCCGGAGGCGGGGCGGGAGCAGTACTTC.

This chain uses TRBV18 with TRBJ1-1; D is unresolved. CDR1 and CDR2 from the germline V gene are KGHSH and LQKENI. This CDR3 spans 17 amino acids. Trimming removed 3 bases from V and 1 base from J, with 18 bases in between. This CDR3 is CASSPSGRVAGNTEAFF. The CDR3 nucleotides read TGTGCCAGCTCACCCTCTGGTAGAGTGGCAGGGAACACTGAAGCTTTCTTT.

The chain uses TRBV5-6 and TRBJ2-1, with TRBD2 matching 11 bases. The V segment lost 0 bases and the J segment 6 bases; nucleotides outside the gene matches: 2. The germline CDR1 and CDR2 sequences are SGHDT and YYEEEE. This CDR3 comprises 15 residues. CDR3 in amino acids: CASSLGLAGPNEQFF. The CDR3 nucleotides read TGTGCCAGCAGCTTGGGACTAGCGGGGCCCAATGAGCAGTTCTTC.

The chain combines TRBV4-2 with TRBJ1-2, with 10 bases aligning to TRBD1. Trimming at V came to 3 bases and at J to 0 bases, leaving 13 bases not matched to a gene. Germline V CDR1 and CDR2: LGHNA, YNFKEQ. CDR3 length equals 19 residues. The CDR3 region is CASSQQGQGYKASNYGYTF. CDR3 nucleotide sequence: TGTGCCAGCAGCCAGCAGGGACAGGGGTATAAGGCCTCTAACTATGGCTACACCTTC.

The chain has TRBV6-6 and TRBJ2-3; 13 nucleotides align to TRBD2. V shed 2 bases, J shed 1 base, and the junction held 0 bases outside the gene matches. The CDR3 has 16 residues. The germline gives CDR1 MNHNY, CDR2 SVGAGI (reference sequence). The CDR3 region has the DNA TGTGCCAGCAGTTACGGACTAGCGGGGGGCACAGATACGCAGTATTTT. This gives the protein CASSYGLAGGTDTQYF.

The rearrangement joins TRBV13 to TRBJ2-7; TRBD1 matches 8 bases. The CDR3 extends over 16 amino acids. Unmatched junction bases numbered 12, after V lost 5 bases and J lost 3 bases. Germline CDR1 PRHDT, CDR2 FYEKMQ (reference sequence). This chain's CDR3 is CASSAIQGTGGYEQYF. Here the CDR3 DNA reads TGTGCCAGCAGCGCAATCCAAGGTACAGGGGGCTACGAGCAGTACTTC.

The V call is TRBV7-3, the J call TRBJ2-2; D unresolved. This CDR3 region has 13 residues. The germline V gene has CDR1 SGHTA and CDR2 FQGTGA. V dropped 5 bases and J dropped 6 bases, with 10 bases sitting between them. As DNA, the CDR3 is TGTGCCAGCAGCCCTGCGGCGGCCGGGGAGCTGTTTTTT. It yields the protein CASSPAAAGELFF. Variable domain in full (rest from reference TRBV7-3 and TRBJ2-2): GAGVSQTPSNKVTEKGKYVELRCDPISGHTALYWYRQSLGQGPEFLIYFQGTGAADDSGLPNDRFFAVRPEGSVSTLKIQRTERGDSAVYLCASSPAAAGELFFGEGSRLTVL.

This chain uses TRBV27 with TRBJ1-5, with D unclear. Trimming took 4 bases from V and 9 from J, leaving 13 bases between them. The germline gives CDR1 MNHEY, CDR2 SMNVEV (reference sequence). The CDR3 sequence is 13 residues long. This CDR3 reads CASSWQRRGPQHF. DNA of the CDR3: TGTGCCAGCAGTTGGCAGAGGCGGGGGCCCCAGCATTTT.

This chain connects TRBV29-1 to TRBJ1-1; unclear D gene. The V and J ends lost 5 bases and 0 bases respectively, with 4 bases between them. The CDR3 runs 11 residues. CDR1 and CDR2 from the germline V gene are SQVTM and ANQGSEA. Written as DNA, the CDR3 is TGCAGCGTTATTATGAACACTGAAGCTTTCTTT. Protein: CSVIMNTEAFF.